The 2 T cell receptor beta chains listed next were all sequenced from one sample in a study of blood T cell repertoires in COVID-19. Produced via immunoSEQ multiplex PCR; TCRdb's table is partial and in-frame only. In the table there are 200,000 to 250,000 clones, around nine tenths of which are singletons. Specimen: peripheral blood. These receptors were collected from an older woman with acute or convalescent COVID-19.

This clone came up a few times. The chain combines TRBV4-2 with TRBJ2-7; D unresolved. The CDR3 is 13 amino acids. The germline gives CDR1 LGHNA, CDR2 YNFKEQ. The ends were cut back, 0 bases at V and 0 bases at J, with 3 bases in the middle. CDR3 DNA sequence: TGTGCCAGCAGCCAAGATAGCTCCTACGAGCAGTACTTC. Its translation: CASSQDSSYEQYF.

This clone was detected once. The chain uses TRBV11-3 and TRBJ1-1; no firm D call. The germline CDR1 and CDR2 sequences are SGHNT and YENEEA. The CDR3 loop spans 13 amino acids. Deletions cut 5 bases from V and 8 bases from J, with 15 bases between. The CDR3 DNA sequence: TGTGCCAGCAGCCAACGGGGATCTTCCGAAGCTTTCTTT. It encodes CASSQRGSSEAFF. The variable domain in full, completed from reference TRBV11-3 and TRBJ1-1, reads EAGVVQSPRYKIIEKKQPVAFWCNPISGHNTLYWYLQNLGQGPELLIRYENEEAVDDSQLPKDRFSAERLKGVDSTLKIQPAELGDSAVYLCASSQRGSSEAFFGQGTRLTVV.